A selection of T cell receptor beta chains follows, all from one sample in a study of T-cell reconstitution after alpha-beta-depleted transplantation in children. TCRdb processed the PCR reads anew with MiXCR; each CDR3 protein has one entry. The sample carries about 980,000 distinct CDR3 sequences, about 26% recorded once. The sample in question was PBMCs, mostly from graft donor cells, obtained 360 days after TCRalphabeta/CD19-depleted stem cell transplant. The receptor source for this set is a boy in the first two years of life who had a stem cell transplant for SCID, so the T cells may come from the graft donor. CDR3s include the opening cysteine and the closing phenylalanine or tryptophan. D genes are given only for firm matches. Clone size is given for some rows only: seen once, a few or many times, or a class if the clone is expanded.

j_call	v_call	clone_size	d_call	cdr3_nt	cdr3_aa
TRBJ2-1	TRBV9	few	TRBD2	TGTGCCAGCAGCGTATCCCCCAGCAGCGGGGGGTACAATGAGCAGTTCTTC	CASSVSPSSGGYNEQFF
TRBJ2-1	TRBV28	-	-	TGTGCCAGCAGTACGACCCGACCCCTGAACAATGAGCAGTTCTTC	CASSTTRPLNNEQFF
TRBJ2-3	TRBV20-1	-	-	TGCAGTGCTAGACCAGACAGGATCAGGGATACGCAGTATTTT	CSARPDRIRDTQYF
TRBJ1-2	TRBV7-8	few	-	TGTGCCAGCAGCTTATCCGGCCAGCGGGGCTACACCTTC	CASSLSGQRGYTF
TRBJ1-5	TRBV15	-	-	TGTGCCACCAGCAGAGATTTACCCGGGGACAATCAGCCCCAGCATTTT	CATSRDLPGDNQPQHF
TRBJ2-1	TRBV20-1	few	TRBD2	TGCAGTGCTAGGACATTCCGTTCGGGAGGGGTTTTCGATGAGCAGTTCTTC	CSARTFRSGGVFDEQFF
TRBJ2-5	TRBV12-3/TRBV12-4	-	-	TGTGCCAGCAGTTACCAGGTTTGGGGCGCGGGAGAGACCCAGTACTTC	CASSYQVWGAGETQYF
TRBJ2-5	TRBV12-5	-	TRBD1	TGTGCTAGTGGCCCGGACAGGGGGTTATTTGAGACCCAGTACTTC	CASGPDRGLFETQYF
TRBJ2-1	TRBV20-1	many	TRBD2	TGCAGTGTTATCTGGGCGGGGGGGCCGGTTAATGAGCAGTTCTTC	CSVIWAGGPVNEQFF
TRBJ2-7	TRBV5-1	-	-	TGCGCCAGCAGCCCTAACTTTCAGGGAGCCGAGCAGTACTTC	CASSPNFQGAEQYF
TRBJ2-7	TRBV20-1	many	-	TGCAGTGCTAGAGATCGCCGGGACCCCGAGTTGAACGAGCAGTACTTC	CSARDRRDPELNEQYF
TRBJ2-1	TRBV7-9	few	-	TGTGCCAGCAGTCGTCGGTCCCACCGGGACACTTACAATGAGCAGTTCTTC	CASSRRSHRDTYNEQFF
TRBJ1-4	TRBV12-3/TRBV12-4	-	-	TGTGCCAGCAGACTCGACAGGCCTGCCGAAAAACTGTTTTTT	CASRLDRPAEKLFF
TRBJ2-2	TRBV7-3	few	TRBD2	TGTGCCAGCAGCCTTTCAACCAGCGGGGGGACCGGGGAGCTGTTTTTT	CASSLSTSGGTGELFF
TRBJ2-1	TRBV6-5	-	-	TGTGCCAGCAGTTACTCAAGAGGGGGGGGGAATGAGCAGTTCTTC	CASSYSRGGGNEQFF
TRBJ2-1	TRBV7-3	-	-	TGTGCCAGCAGCTTAATCCCGGGACCACAGTTCTTC	CASSLIPGPQFF
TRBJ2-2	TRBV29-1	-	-	TGCAGCGTTCGATCATCTATAAGCGCCGGGGAGCTGTTTTTT	CSVRSSISAGELFF
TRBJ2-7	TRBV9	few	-	TGTGCCAGCAGCGTAGGAGCTAGCTCCTACGAGCAGTACTTC	CASSVGASSYEQYF
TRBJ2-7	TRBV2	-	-	TGTGCCAGCAGTGCCCAGGGGGGGGTATACGAGCAGTACTTC	CASSAQGGVYEQYF
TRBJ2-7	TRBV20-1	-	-	TGCAGTGGTACTGGGGGGAGAAAGAACGAGCAGTACTTC	CSGTGGRKNEQYF
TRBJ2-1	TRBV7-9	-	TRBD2	TGTGCCAGCCCCCGGGAGGGGGATAACAATGAGCAGTTCTTC	CASPREGDNNEQFF
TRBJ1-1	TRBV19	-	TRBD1	TGTGCCAGTAGGAGGGACAGGGGCACTGAAGCTTTCTTT	CASRRDRGTEAFF
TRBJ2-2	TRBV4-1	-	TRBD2	TGCGCCAGCAGCCAAGACAGGAGGAGCGGGGACAACACCGGGGAGCTGTTTTTT	CASSQDRRSGDNTGELFF
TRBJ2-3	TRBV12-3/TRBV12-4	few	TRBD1	TGTGCCAGCAGTCCCAAAGGTAGGGGGCCTGCAGATACGCAGTATTTT	CASSPKGRGPADTQYF
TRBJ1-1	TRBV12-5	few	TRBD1	TGTGCTAGTGGTCCCTTTACAGGGGGCAACACTGAAGCTTTCTTT	CASGPFTGGNTEAFF
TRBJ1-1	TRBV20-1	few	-	TGCAGTGCTAGAGGTGGGGGGGCCCCTATGAACACTGAAGCTTTCTTT	CSARGGGAPMNTEAFF
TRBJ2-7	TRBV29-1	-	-	TGCAGCGTTGAAGATACAGAAGGCTCCTACGAGCAGTACTTC	CSVEDTEGSYEQYF
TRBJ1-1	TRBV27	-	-	TGTGCCAGCAGCCCCTGGGGGGCGGTGATGAACACTGAAGCTTTCTTT	CASSPWGAVMNTEAFF
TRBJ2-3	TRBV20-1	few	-	TGCAGTGCTAGAGGGGAGACAGGCTTCACAGATACGCAGTATTTT	CSARGETGFTDTQYF
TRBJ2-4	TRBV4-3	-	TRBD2	TGCGCCAGCAGCCACCGGACTAGCGGGGGGCCTCTAGCCAAAAACATTCAGTACTTC	CASSHRTSGGPLAKNIQYF
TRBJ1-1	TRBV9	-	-	TGTGCCAGCAGCGTATCCTCCAGACTTAGTGAAGCTTTCTTT	CASSVSSRLSEAFF
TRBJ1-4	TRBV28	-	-	TGTGCCAGCAGTGTACAGGCGAATGAAAAACTGTTTTTT	CASSVQANEKLFF
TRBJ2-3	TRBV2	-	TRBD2	TGTGCCAGCAGTGATCCTAGCGGACACACAGATACGCAGTATTTT	CASSDPSGHTDTQYF
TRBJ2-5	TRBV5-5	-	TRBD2	TGTGCCAGCAGCTTGGCCCGGACCGGGACTAGCGGAGGGGAGACCCAGTACTTC	CASSLARTGTSGGETQYF
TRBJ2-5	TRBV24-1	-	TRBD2	TGTGCCACCAGTGATTTGCTGTCTAGCGGGGGCCAAGAGACCCAGTACTTC	CATSDLLSSGGQETQYF
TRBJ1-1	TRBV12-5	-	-	TGTGCTAGTGGTTTGGGACGAGAGTGGTACACTGAAGCTTTCTTT	CASGLGREWYTEAFF
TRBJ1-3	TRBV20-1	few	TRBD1	TGCAGTGCTAGCCGGACAGGGACTGGAAACACCATATATTTT	CSASRTGTGNTIYF
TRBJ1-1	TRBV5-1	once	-	TGCGCCAGCAGCTGGGGGGGGACCACTGAAGCTTTCTTT	CASSWGGTTEAFF
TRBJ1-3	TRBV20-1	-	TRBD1	TGCAGTGCTAGAGACAGGGGGAAAGGAAACACCATATATTTT	CSARDRGKGNTIYF
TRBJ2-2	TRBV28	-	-	TGTGCCAGCAGTTTGAGGAGGTACAACACCGGGGAGCTGTTTTTT	CASSLRRYNTGELFF
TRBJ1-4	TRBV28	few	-	TGTGCCAGCAGTCCCCTCCGACAGGATTCGGAAAAACTGTTTTTT	CASSPLRQDSEKLFF
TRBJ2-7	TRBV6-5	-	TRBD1	TGTGCCAGCAGTTCCCGTGAAAGGACAGGGGTTCCCTACGAGCAGTACTTC	CASSSRERTGVPYEQYF
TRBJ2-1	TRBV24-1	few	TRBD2	TGTGCCACCAGTGATCCTCGGGGGGCGGGGGGTAATGAGCAGTTCTTC	CATSDPRGAGGNEQFF
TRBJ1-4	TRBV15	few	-	TGTGCCACCAGCAGAGTTTTAGGGACTAATGAAAAACTGTTTTTT	CATSRVLGTNEKLFF
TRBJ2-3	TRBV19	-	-	TGTGCCAGTAGTGGCTTTAGCACAGATACGCAGTATTTT	CASSGFSTDTQYF
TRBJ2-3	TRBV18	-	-	TGTGCCAGCTCACCCCAAGGGTTGAGGACAGATACGCAGTATTTT	CASSPQGLRTDTQYF
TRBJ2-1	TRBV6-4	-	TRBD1	TGTGCCAGCATTCCCGACAGGGGGCAAAGTGAGCAGTTCTTC	CASIPDRGQSEQFF
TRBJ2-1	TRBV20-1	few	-	TGCAGTGCTAGGTCTCTTAGTCTGAGCTCCTACAATGAGCAGTTCTTC	CSARSLSLSSYNEQFF
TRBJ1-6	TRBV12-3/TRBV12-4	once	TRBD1	TGTGCCAGCAGTTTAGAAGGGGGCCCACCCCTCCACTTT	CASSLEGGPPLHF
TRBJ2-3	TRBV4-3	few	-	TGCGCCAGCAGCCCGCGGGACGGCCGCACAGATACGCAGTATTTT	CASSPRDGRTDTQYF
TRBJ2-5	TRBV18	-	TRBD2	TGTGCCAGCTCATGGACTAGCGGGGCGAAAATCAACAGGGAGACCCAGTACTTC	CASSWTSGAKINRETQYF
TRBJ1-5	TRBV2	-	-	TGTGCCAGCAGTGAACTGGGTCCCAGGTATAGCAATCAGCCCCAGCATTTT	CASSELGPRYSNQPQHF